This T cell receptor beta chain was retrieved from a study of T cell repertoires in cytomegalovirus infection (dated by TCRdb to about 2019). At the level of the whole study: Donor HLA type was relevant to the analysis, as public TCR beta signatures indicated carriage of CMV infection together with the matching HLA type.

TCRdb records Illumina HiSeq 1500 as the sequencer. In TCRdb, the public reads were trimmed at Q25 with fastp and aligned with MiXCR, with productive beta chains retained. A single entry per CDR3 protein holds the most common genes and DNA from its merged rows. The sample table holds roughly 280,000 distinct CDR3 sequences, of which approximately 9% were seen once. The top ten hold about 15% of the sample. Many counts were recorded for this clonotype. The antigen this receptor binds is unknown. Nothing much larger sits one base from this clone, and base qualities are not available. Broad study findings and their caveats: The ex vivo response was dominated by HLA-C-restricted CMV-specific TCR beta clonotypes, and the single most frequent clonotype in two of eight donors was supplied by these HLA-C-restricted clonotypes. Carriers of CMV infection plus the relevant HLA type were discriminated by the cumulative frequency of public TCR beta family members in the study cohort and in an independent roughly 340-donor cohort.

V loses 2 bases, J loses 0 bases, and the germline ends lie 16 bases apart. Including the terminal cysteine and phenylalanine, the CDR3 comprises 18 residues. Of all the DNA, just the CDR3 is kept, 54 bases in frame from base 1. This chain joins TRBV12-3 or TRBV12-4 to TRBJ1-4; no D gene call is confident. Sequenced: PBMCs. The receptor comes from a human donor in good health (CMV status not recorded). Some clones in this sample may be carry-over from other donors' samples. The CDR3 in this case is CASSLRLSGSATNEKLFF. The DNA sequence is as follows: TGTGCCAGCAGTTTACGCTTATCGGGCAGTGCAACTAATGAAAAACTGTTTTTT.